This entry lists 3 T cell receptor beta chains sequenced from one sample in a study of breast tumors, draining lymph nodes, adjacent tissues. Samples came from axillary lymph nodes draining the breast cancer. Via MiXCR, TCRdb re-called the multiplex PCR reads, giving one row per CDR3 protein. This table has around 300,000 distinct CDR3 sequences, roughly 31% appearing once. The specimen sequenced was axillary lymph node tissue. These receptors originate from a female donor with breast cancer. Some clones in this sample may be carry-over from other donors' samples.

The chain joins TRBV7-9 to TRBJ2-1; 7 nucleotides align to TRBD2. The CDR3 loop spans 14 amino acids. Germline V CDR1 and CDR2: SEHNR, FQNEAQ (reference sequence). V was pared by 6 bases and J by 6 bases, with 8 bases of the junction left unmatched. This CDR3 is CASSEAGIANEQFF. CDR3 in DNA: TGTGCCAGCAGTGAAGCGGGGATAGCCAATGAGCAGTTCTTC.

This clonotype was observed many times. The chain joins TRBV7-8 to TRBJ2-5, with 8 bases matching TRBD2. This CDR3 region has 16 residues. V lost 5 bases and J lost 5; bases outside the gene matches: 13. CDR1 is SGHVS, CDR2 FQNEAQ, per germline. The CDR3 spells CASSPLNGRDLETQYF. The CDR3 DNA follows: TGTGCCAGCAGCCCGTTAAACGGGAGGGATCTCGAGACCCAGTACTTC.

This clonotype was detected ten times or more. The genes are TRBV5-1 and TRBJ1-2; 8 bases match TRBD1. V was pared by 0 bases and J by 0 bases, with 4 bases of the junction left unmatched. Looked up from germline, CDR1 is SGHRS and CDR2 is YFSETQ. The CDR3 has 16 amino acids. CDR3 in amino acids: CASSLGQGIANYGYTF. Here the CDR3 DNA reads TGCGCCAGCAGCTTGGGACAGGGGATAGCTAACTATGGCTACACCTTC. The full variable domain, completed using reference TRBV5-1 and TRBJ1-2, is KAGVTQTPRYLIKTRGQQVTLSCSPISGHRSVSWYQQTPGQGLQFLFEYFSETQRNKGNFPGRFSGRQFSNSRSEMNVSTLELGDSALYLCASSLGQGIANYGYTFGSGTRLTVV.